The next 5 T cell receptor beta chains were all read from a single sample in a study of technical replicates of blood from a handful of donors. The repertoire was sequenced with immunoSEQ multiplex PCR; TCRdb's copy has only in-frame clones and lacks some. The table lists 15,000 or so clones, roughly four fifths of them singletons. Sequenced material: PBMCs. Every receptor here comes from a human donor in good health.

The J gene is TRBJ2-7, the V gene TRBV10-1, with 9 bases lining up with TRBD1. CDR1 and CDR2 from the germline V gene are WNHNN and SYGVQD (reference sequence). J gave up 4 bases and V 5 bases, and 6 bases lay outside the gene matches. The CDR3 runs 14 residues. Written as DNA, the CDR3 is TGCGCCAGCAGTCCCCGGGACAGGGAGTACGAGCAGTACTTC. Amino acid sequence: CASSPRDREYEQYF.

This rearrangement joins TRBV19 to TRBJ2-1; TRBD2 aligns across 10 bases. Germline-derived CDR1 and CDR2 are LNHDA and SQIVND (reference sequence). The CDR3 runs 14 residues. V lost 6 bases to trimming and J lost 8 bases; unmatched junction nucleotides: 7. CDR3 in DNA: TGTGCCAGTAGGAAGCGGGAGGGCCTGGATGAGCAGTTCTTC. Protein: CASRKREGLDEQFF.

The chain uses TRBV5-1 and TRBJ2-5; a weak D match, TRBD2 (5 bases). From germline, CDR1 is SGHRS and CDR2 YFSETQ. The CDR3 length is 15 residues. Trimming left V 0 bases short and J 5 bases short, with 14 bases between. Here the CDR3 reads CASSLDPGVEETQYF. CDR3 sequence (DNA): TGCGCCAGCAGCTTGGACCCCGGGGTTGAGGAGACCCAGTACTTC.

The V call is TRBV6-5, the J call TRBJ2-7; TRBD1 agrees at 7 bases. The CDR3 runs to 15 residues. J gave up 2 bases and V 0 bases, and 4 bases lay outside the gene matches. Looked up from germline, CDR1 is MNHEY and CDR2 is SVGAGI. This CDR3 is CASSYSQTGAYEQYF. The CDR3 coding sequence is TGTGCCAGCAGTTACTCGCAAACAGGGGCCTACGAGCAGTACTTC.

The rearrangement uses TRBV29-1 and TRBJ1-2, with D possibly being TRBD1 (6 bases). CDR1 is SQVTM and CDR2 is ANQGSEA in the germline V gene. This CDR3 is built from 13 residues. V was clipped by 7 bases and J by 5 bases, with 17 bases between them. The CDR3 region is CSAWRQDLYGYTF. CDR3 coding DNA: TGCAGCGCTTGGAGACAGGACCTTTATGGCTACACCTTC.